Below, 29 T cell receptor beta chains from the same sample are listed, as sequenced in a study of identical twins. TCRdb reanalysed the 5' RACE reads using MiXCR and keeps one entry per CDR3 protein. The sample contains about 240,000 distinct CDR3 sequences, 6% to 8.5% of which appear only once. This sample was shared with a second study, whose subject was yellow fever vaccine responses in identical twins.

Sequencing was carried out using CD8+ T cells sorted from blood. Every receptor here comes from a woman aged 18-29 years in good health.

The table lists this clonotype with many counts. This rearrangement joins TRBV10-3 to TRBJ2-2; 12 nucleotides line up with TRBD2. The V gene's germline CDR1 is ENHRY and CDR2 SYGVKD. The V segment lost 6 bases and the J segment 0 bases; nucleotides outside the gene matches: 11. The CDR3 has 19 amino acids. For the CDR3, the DNA is TGTGCCATCAGACGGACTAGCGGGACCCAACCAGCGAACACCGGGGAGCTGTTTTTT. This sequence encodes CAIRRTSGTQPANTGELFF.

This clonotype was seen ten or more times. The rearrangement uses TRBV12-3 or TRBV12-4 and TRBJ2-7, with D perhaps TRBD1 or TRBD2 (5 bases each). Trimming shortened V by 3 bases and J by 2 bases, and 5 bases separated the two germline ends. The CDR3 length is 12 residues. The CDR3 spells CASSLGAYEQYV. CDR3 nucleotides: TGTGCCAGCAGTTTGGGGGCCTACGAGCAGTACGTC.

This clonotype was counted a few times. V is TRBV7-8 and J is TRBJ2-1; the D is unclear. Germline assignment: CDR1 SGHVS and CDR2 FQNEAQ. V was shortened by 1 base and J by 5 bases, with 21 bases between the two germline ends. The CDR3 runs to 18 residues. CDR3 residues: CASSLELLGLVSDNEQFF. The CDR3 DNA reads TGTGCCAGCAGCTTAGAACTACTGGGTCTAGTTTCAGACAATGAGCAGTTCTTC.

This clonotype was detected ten times or more. V is TRBV27 and J is TRBJ2-7, with TRBD1 matching 7 bases. Germline lookup yields CDR1 MNHEY and CDR2 SMNVEV (reference sequence). V gave up 2 bases and J gave up 4 bases; unmatched junction bases: 11. The CDR3 sequence is 16 residues long. In DNA, the CDR3 is TGTGCCAGCAGTTTAGGATATACAGGGGACCAATACGAGCAGTACTTC. Translation gives CASSLGYTGDQYEQYF.

This clonotype was found many times. The gene calls are TRBV5-1 and TRBJ2-3; 7 bases match TRBD2. Germline CDR1 SGHRS, CDR2 YFSETQ. This CDR3 spans 16 amino acids. V shed 4 bases, J shed 2 bases, and the junction held 10 bases outside the gene matches. This CDR3 is CASSLPRTRATDTQYF. In DNA, the CDR3 is TGCGCCAGCAGCCTCCCCCGGACTAGGGCCACAGATACGCAGTATTTT.

This chain connects TRBV27 to TRBJ2-7; D unresolved. CDR1 MNHEY and CDR2 SMNVEV come from the germline V gene (reference sequence). There are 14 residues in the CDR3. The ends were cut back, 8 bases at V and 0 bases at J, with 14 bases in the middle. The CDR3 sequence is CASSKARSSYEQYF. The CDR3 nucleotides read TGTGCCAGCTCCAAGGCCAGGAGCTCCTACGAGCAGTACTTC.

This clonotype was picked up many times. This chain links TRBV10-2 with TRBJ2-7, with D unclear. From germline, CDR1 is WSHSY and CDR2 SAAADI. The CDR3 has 17 amino acids. V shed 5 bases and J shed 5 bases, with 25 bases lying between them. CDR3 in DNA: TGCGCCAGCAGTAACTCCAGCGACTTAACTACCCTTCACGAGCAGTACGTC. Translating gives CASSNSSDLTTLHEQYV.

This clonotype was counted at least ten times. The chain couples TRBV20-1 to TRBJ2-7; no reliable D call. Looked up from germline, CDR1 is DFQATT and CDR2 is SNEGSKA (reference sequence). V was trimmed by 2 bases and J by 0 bases, leaving 5 bases between them. The CDR3 loop spans 12 amino acids. This CDR3 is CSARTDSYEQYF. As DNA, the CDR3 is TGCAGTGCTAGAACAGACTCCTACGAGCAGTACTTC.

V gene TRBV10-2 combines with J gene TRBJ2-2; the D gene is possibly TRBD1 (5 bases). Trimming removed 1 base from V and 7 bases from J, with 13 bases in between. The CDR3 covers 15 residues. Germline lookup yields CDR1 WSHSY and CDR2 SAAADI. In nucleotides, the CDR3 is TGCGCCAGCAGTGAGTGGGGCAGGGAAGACGGGGAGCTGTTTTTT. This codes for CASSEWGREDGELFF.

This clonotype was observed at least ten times. The rearrangement uses TRBV12-3 or TRBV12-4 and TRBJ1-2, with D possibly being TRBD1 (5 bases). CDR3 length: 15 residues. V gave up 5 bases and J gave up 3 bases, with 16 bases separating them. The CDR3 nucleotides read TGTGCCAGCAGTCCCGAGGACGGGACTTACTATGGCTACACCTTC. It codes for CASSPEDGTYYGYTF.

In this sample, this clonotype turned up a few times. The chain joins TRBV4-1 to TRBJ2-7, with D hard to call. Trimming removed 1 base at V and 2 bases at J, with 9 bases between. Germline V lookup: CDR1 MGHRA, CDR2 YSYEKL. The CDR3 spans 14 residues. For the CDR3, the DNA is TGCGCCAGCAGCCAAGTCCCAGGAACCTACGAGCAGTACTTC. Translating it yields CASSQVPGTYEQYF.

This clonotype occurred many times. CDR3 bases: TGTGCCAGCAGTGAATCCTCTGGGGCAACTAGCGGGTCCTCCTACGAGCAGTACTTC. Translated, it gives CASSESSGATSGSSYEQYF. The rearrangement links TRBV25-1 to TRBJ2-7, with 9 nucleotides matching TRBD2. After removal of 1 base from V and 0 bases from J, the junction contained 13 bases not matched to a gene. The CDR3 is 19 amino acids. Looked up from germline, CDR1 is MGHDK and CDR2 is SYGVNS.

This clonotype was counted many times. V usage is TRBV29-1 and J usage is TRBJ2-3; a possible D gene is TRBD2 (6 bases). Germline V gene lookup returns CDR1 SQVTM and CDR2 ANQGSEA. The CDR3 is 10 amino acids. The CDR3 DNA is TGCAGTATCCTAGCGGATACGCAGTATTTT. Translated, it gives CSILADTQYF.

This clonotype was detected ten times or more. The chain employs TRBV5-5 and TRBJ1-1; 9 nucleotides line up with TRBD1. The V gene's germline CDR1 is SGHKS and CDR2 YYEKEE (reference sequence). The CDR3 length is 14 residues. Trimming cost V 3 bases and J 1 base; bases outside gene matches: 1. CDR3 region: CASSYRGRNTEAFF. The CDR3 DNA reads as TGTGCCAGCAGCTACAGGGGGCGGAACACTGAAGCTTTCTTT.

This clonotype was detected ten times or more. V and J are TRBV4-1 and TRBJ2-7; no clear D. CDR3 length equals 14 residues. V was pared by 4 bases and J by 6 bases, with 16 bases between. Germline V gene data show CDR1 as MGHRA and CDR2 as YSYEKL. CDR3 DNA sequence: TGCGCCAGCAGCCCCGGGCCCGGACCCTTCGAGCAGTACTTC. Its translation is CASSPGPGPFEQYF.

The J gene is TRBJ2-5, the V gene TRBV15; D gene unclear. From germline, CDR1 is LNHNV and CDR2 YYDKDF (reference sequence). This CDR3 has 17 residues. V was shortened by 3 bases and J by 5 bases, with 22 bases between the two germline ends. The CDR3 coding sequence is TGTGCCACCAGCAGTTCCATTAAACCTTGGGTGACGGAGACCCAGTACTTC. The encoded protein is CATSSSIKPWVTETQYF.

The table lists this clonotype with a few counts. The chain uses TRBV19 and TRBJ2-7; D might be TRBD1 or TRBD2, each matching 5 bases. V lost 5 bases, J lost 3 bases, and 14 bases lay in between. The germline V gene encodes CDR1 LNHDA and CDR2 SQIVND (reference sequence). The CDR3 spans 14 residues. In nucleotides, the CDR3 is TGTGCCAGTAGTGGGGGAGTCGACTACTACGAGCAGTACTTC. It is translated as CASSGGVDYYEQYF.

This clonotype has just a few counts. The chain uses TRBV13 and TRBJ2-6, with TRBD1 matching over 7 bases. Germline loops: CDR1 PRHDT, CDR2 FYEKMQ (reference sequence). This CDR3 is built from 17 residues. V was pared by 8 bases and J by 2 bases, with 12 bases of the junction left unmatched. The CDR3 here is CASLSRSGGAGANVLTF. The CDR3 region has the DNA TGTGCCAGCCTATCCAGGTCAGGGGGAGCTGGGGCCAACGTCCTGACTTTC.

The table lists this clonotype with many counts. This chain uses TRBV20-1 with TRBJ2-7, with D uncertain. The germline gives CDR1 DFQATT, CDR2 SNEGSKA (reference sequence). The CDR3 extends over 13 amino acids. Trimming stripped 6 bases from V and 1 base from J, with 13 bases between. CDR3 nucleotides: TGCAGTGCACAAAGTGAAGAGTCCTACGAGCAGTACTTC. This translates into CSAQSEESYEQYF.

In this sample, this clonotype turned up many times. The chain employs TRBV4-1 and TRBJ2-1, with 10 bases that match TRBD2. V shed 3 bases and J 7 bases; nucleotides not matched to a gene: 9. In germline, CDR1 is MGHRA, CDR2 YSYEKL. The CDR3 is 16 amino acids. CDR3 residues: CASSQTVAGGKNEQFF. DNA for the CDR3: TGCGCCAGCAGCCAGACTGTAGCGGGAGGAAAGAATGAGCAGTTCTTC.

This chain connects TRBV10-3 to TRBJ1-2; the D gene is possibly TRBD1 (5 bases). Trimming stripped 1 base from V and 4 bases from J, with 31 bases between. Germline values: CDR1 ENHRY, CDR2 SYGVKD. There are 21 residues in the CDR3. CDR3 nucleotide sequence: TGTGCCATCAGTGAGTTACCCGGGGAGGGGCAGACCCCCAACGAGGGCTATGGCTACACCTTC. It encodes CAISELPGEGQTPNEGYGYTF.

In this sample, this clonotype turned up a few times. This rearrangement joins TRBV5-1 to TRBJ1-4; D remains unclear. CDR3 length: 13 amino acids. V was shortened by 10 bases and J by 8 bases, with 18 bases between the two germline ends. Germline CDR1 is SGHRS and CDR2 is YFSETQ. CDR3: CAPNLSAFEKLFF. The CDR3 DNA sequence: TGCGCCCCCAACTTGTCCGCCTTCGAAAAACTGTTTTTT.

This chain uses TRBV6-2 or TRBV6-3 with TRBJ2-7; a weak D match, TRBD1 (6 bases). V lost 6 bases and J 0 bases, leaving 15 bases between the germline ends. This CDR3 contains 15 residues. Germline CDR1 MNHEY, CDR2 SVGEGT. The chain's CDR3 is CASRTGQPYSYEQYF. The CDR3 coding sequence is TGTGCCAGCAGGACAGGACAGCCTTACTCCTACGAGCAGTACTTC.

The sample holds a few counts of this clonotype. This chain links TRBV24-1 with TRBJ2-2; 13 positions agree with TRBD2. Per germline, CDR1 KGHDR and CDR2 SFDVKD. V trimming: 5 bases; J trimming: 0 bases; junction bases outside the gene matches: 5. CDR3 length: 18 residues. The CDR3 spells CATSGPGLAGSNTGELFF. In DNA form, the CDR3 reads TGTGCCACCAGTGGCCCGGGACTAGCGGGATCGAACACCGGGGAGCTGTTTTTT.

This clonotype showed up many times. The V and J genes are TRBV11-2 and TRBJ2-1; D remains ambiguous. Germline CDR1 is SGHAT and CDR2 is FQNNGV. Deletions cut 1 base from V and 4 bases from J, with 8 bases between. This CDR3 contains 14 residues. The DNA of the CDR3 is TGTGCCAGCAGCTTAGGTGGTGCTTACAATGAGCAGTTCTTC. Protein product: CASSLGGAYNEQFF. Looking up the rest from reference TRBV11-2 and TRBJ2-1 gives the full variable domain: EAGVAQSPRYKIIEKRQSVAFWCNPISGHATLYWYQQILGQGPKLLIQFQNNGVVDDSQLPKDRFSAERLKGVDSTLKIQPAKLEDSAVYLCASSLGGAYNEQFFGPGTRLTVL.

This clonotype was counted at least ten times. V usage is TRBV12-3 or TRBV12-4 and J usage is TRBJ1-5; 8 positions match TRBD1. CDR3 length: 14 amino acids. The ends lost 5 bases at V and 4 bases at J; junction bases unmatched: 4. As DNA, the CDR3 is TGTGCCAGCAGTACGGGACAGGCTAATCAGCCCCAGCATTTT. It yields the protein CASSTGQANQPQHF.

V is TRBV4-1 and J is TRBJ2-1, with TRBD2 matching over 12 bases. Germline V lookup: CDR1 MGHRA, CDR2 YSYEKL. This CDR3 spans 14 amino acids. With V trimmed by 2 bases and J by 7 bases, 0 bases remained unmatched. DNA for the CDR3: TGCGCCAGCAGCCAACTAGCGGGGGGGAATGAGCAGTTCTTC. Translating it yields CASSQLAGGNEQFF.

The chain links TRBV10-1 to TRBJ1-6; D might be TRBD1 (5 bases). This CDR3 region has 15 residues. CDR1 is WNHNN, CDR2 SYGVQD, per germline (reference sequence). With 2 bases removed from V and 0 bases from J, the gap between germline ends came to 5 bases. CDR3 sequence: CASSEDSSYNSPLHF. CDR3 bases: TGCGCCAGCAGTGAGGACAGCTCCTATAATTCACCCCTCCACTTT.

This clonotype was detected only a few times. V is TRBV4-1 and J is TRBJ2-7; no reliable D call. Deletions cut 4 bases from V and 3 bases from J, with 19 bases between. The CDR3 is made up of 16 amino acids. CDR1 and CDR2 from the germline V gene are MGHRA and YSYEKL. CDR3 region: CASSPAWALLNYEQYV. DNA for the CDR3: TGCGCCAGCAGCCCCGCGTGGGCCCTTCTAAACTACGAGCAGTACGTC.